Listed here are 9 T cell receptor beta chains from one sample, sequenced in a study of cytomegalovirus exposure and HLA in healthy donors. Measured with immunoSEQ multiplex PCR; TCRdb has only the in-frame clones, and not every one. Of approximately 160,000 clones listed, 86% are singletons. Sequences were obtained from PBMCs. All receptors derive from a woman in her twenties or thirties in good health and CMV-seronegative.

Regarding this clone: A much more abundant neighbour one base away suggests this may be a read error. The same CDR3 also results from other DNA sequences found in this sample. V is TRBV5-4 and J is TRBJ1-2; D ambiguous. The germline gives CDR1 SGHNT, CDR2 YYREEE (reference sequence). There are 12 residues in the CDR3. V lost 0 bases, J lost 5 bases, and 5 bases lay in between. The CDR3 DNA reads TGTGCCAGCAGCTTGGTCGGTTATGGCTACACCTTC. Its protein product is CASSLVGYGYTF.

J is TRBJ1-2 and V is TRBV4-3; D is ambiguous. The germline V and J ends were trimmed by 0 bases and 3 bases, with 5 bases remaining between them. This CDR3 comprises 13 residues. CDR1 and CDR2 (germline): LGHNA, YSLEER. CDR3 residues: CASSQDPDYGYTF. CDR3 coding DNA: TGCGCCAGCAGCCAAGATCCAGACTATGGCTACACCTTC.

The genes are TRBV6-1 and TRBJ1-5; D call uncertain. The CDR3 consists of 13 residues. Germline V lookup: CDR1 MNHNS, CDR2 SASEGT. The ends were cut back, 7 bases at V and 3 bases at J, with 10 bases in the middle. The CDR3 protein is CASMRGSNQPQHF. The CDR3 coding sequence is TGTGCCAGCATGCGCGGCTCCAATCAGCCCCAGCATTTT.

CDR3: CASSLSGRVIDTQYF. CDR3 bases: TGTGCCAGCAGCTTAAGCGGGAGGGTGATTGATACGCAGTATTTT. The chain has TRBV7-9 and TRBJ2-3, with 10 bases identical to TRBD2. Germline V gene sequence: CDR1 SEHNR, CDR2 FQNEAQ (reference sequence). Trimming at V came to 2 bases and at J to 6 bases, leaving 5 bases not matched to a gene. This CDR3 region has 15 residues.

This chain links TRBV30 with TRBJ2-7; 7 nucleotides agree with TRBD1. The CDR3 runs 12 residues. The trim removed 5 bases at V and 0 bases at J, leaving 1 base unmatched. From germline, CDR1 is GTSNPN and CDR2 SVGIG (reference sequence). CDR3 protein: CAWGDSSYEQYF. The CDR3 region has the DNA TGTGCCTGGGGGGACAGCTCCTACGAGCAGTACTTC.

CDR3 nucleotide sequence: TGCGCCAGCAGCCCTGGACAGACAGCTAACTATGGCTACACCTTC. Amino acids: CASSPGQTANYGYTF. The chain recombines TRBV4-1 with TRBJ1-2; D is possibly TRBD1 (6 bases). The CDR3 consists of 15 residues. V lost 4 bases, J lost 0 bases, and 12 bases lay in between. From germline, CDR1 is MGHRA and CDR2 YSYEKL.

The rearrangement links TRBV15 to TRBJ1-2; TRBD1 aligns across 9 bases. This CDR3 is built from 17 residues. The V gene end was trimmed by 2 bases and the J gene end by 4 bases; junction bases not matched to a gene: 11. Per the germline V gene, CDR1 is LNHNV and CDR2 is YYDKDF (reference sequence). DNA for the CDR3: TGTGCCACCAGCAGACCGGGGACAGGGCGAGGTTTCTATGGCTACACCTTC. This encodes CATSRPGTGRGFYGYTF.

V usage is TRBV7-9 and J usage is TRBJ1-1, with TRBD1 as a possible D gene (6 bases). V was shortened by 4 bases and J by 1 base, with 10 bases between the two germline ends. Germline assignment: CDR1 SEHNR and CDR2 FQNEAQ (reference sequence). This CDR3 has 14 amino acids. In nucleotides, the CDR3 is TGTGCCAGCAGCTCCCGGACAGCGAACACTGAAGCTTTCTTT. Its translation: CASSSRTANTEAFF.

The rearrangement joins TRBV6-1 to TRBJ2-2; TRBD2 might be the D (5 bases). CDR3 length equals 13 residues. V was pared by 9 bases and J by 5 bases, with 13 bases between. Looked up from germline, CDR1 is MNHNS and CDR2 is SASEGT. CDR3 loop: CASDRSGTGELFF. CDR3 DNA sequence: TGTGCCAGTGATCGAAGCGGAACCGGGGAGCTGTTTTTT.